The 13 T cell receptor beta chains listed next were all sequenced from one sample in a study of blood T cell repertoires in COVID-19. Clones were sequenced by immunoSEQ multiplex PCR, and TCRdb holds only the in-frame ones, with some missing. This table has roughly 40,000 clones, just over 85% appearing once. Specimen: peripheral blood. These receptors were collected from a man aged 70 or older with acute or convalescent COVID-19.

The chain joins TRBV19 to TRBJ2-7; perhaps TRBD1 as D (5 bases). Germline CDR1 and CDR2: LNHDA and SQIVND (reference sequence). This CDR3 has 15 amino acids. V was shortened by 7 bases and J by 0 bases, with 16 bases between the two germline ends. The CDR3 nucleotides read TGTGCCAGTAAGGGAACTCACACAGGCTCCTACGAGCAGTACTTC. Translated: CASKGTHTGSYEQYF.

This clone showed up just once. CDR3 DNA: TGTGCCATCAGTCGCGACAGGGGTTCCTTCGATGAGCAGTTCTTC. Translation gives CAISRDRGSFDEQFF. The rearrangement links TRBV10-3 to TRBJ2-1; 8 nucleotides line up with TRBD1. The CDR3 totals 15 residues. Germline values: CDR1 ENHRY, CDR2 SYGVKD. The junction had 11 bases not matched to a gene; V was cut back by 5 bases and J by 8 bases.

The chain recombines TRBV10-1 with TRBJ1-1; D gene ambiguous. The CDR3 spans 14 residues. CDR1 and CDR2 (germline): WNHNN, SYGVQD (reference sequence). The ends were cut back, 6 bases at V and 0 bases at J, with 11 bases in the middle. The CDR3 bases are TGCGCCAGCAGGACACGAGCCATGAACACTGAAGCTTTCTTT. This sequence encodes CASRTRAMNTEAFF.

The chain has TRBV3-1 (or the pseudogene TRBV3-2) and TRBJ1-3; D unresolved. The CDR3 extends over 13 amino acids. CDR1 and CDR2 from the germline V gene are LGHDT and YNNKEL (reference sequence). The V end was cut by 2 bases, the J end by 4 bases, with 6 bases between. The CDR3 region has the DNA TGTGCCAGCAGCCAAACGGAGGGAAACACCATATATTTT. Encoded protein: CASSQTEGNTIYF.

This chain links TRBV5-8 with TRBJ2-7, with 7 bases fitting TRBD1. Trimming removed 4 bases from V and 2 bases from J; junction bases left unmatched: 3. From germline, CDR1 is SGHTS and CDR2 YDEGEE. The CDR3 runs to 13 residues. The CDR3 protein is CASSTDRAYEQYF. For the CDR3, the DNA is TGTGCCAGCAGCACCGACAGGGCCTACGAGCAGTACTTC. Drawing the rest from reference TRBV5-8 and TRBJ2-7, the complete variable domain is EAGVTQSPTHLIKTRGQQATLRCSPISGHTSVYWYQQALGLGLQFLLWYDEGEERNRGNFPPRFSGRQFPNYSSELNVNALELEDSALYLCASSTDRAYEQYFGPGTRLTVT.

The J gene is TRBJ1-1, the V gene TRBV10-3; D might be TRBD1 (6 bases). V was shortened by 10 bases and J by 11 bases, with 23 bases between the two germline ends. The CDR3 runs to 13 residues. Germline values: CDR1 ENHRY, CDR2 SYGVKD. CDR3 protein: CATDPDGGRGAFF. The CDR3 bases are TGTGCCACCGACCCGGATGGGGGGCGGGGGGCTTTCTTT.

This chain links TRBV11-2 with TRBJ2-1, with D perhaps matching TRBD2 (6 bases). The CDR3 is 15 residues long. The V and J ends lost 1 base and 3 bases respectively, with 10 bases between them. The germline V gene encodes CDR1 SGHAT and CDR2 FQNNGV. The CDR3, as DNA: TGTGCCAGCAGCTTAGGCGGGACTTTCTACAATGAGCAGTTCTTC. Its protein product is CASSLGGTFYNEQFF.

The CDR3 reads CASSQGRGGTEAFF. CDR3 bases: TGTGCCAGCAGCCAAGGGAGGGGCGGCACTGAAGCTTTCTTT. The chain links TRBV4-2 to TRBJ1-1; tentative D call: TRBD1 (5 bases). The CDR3 is 14 amino acids. Germline V lookup: CDR1 LGHNA, CDR2 YNFKEQ. Trimming pared 1 base from V and 4 bases from J, leaving 10 bases between.

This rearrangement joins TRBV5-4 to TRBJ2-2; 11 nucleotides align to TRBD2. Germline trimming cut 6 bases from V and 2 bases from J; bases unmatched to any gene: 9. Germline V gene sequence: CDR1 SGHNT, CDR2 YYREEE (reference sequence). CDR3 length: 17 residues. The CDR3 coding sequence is TGTGCCAGCACCCGTTCTAGCGGGAGGAGTAACACCGGGGAGCTGTTTTTT. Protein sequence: CASTRSSGRSNTGELFF. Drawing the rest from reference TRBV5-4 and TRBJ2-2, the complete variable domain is ETGVTQSPTHLIKTRGQQVTLRCSSQSGHNTVSWYQQALGQGPQFIFQYYREEENGRGNFPPRFSGLQFPNYSSELNVNALELDDSALYLCASTRSSGRSNTGELFFGEGSRLTVL.

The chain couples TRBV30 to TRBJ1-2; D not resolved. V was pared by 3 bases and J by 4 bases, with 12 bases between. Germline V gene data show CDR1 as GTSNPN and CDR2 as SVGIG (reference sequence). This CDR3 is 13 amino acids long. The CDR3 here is CAWSGVLAYGYTF. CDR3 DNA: TGTGCCTGGAGCGGGGTTCTTGCCTATGGCTACACCTTC.

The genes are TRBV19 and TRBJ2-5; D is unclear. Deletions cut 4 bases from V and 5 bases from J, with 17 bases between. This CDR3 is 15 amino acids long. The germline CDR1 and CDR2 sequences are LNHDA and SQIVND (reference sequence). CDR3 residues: CASSTAARSGETQYF. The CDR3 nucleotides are TGTGCCAGTAGTACCGCGGCCCGATCTGGGGAGACCCAGTACTTC.

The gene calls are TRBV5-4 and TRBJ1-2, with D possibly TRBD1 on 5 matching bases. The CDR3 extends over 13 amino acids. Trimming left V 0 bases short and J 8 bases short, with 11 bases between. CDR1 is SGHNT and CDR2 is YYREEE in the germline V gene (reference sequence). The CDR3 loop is CASSLVGGIGYTF. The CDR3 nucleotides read TGTGCCAGCAGCTTGGTGGGGGGAATAGGCTACACCTTC.

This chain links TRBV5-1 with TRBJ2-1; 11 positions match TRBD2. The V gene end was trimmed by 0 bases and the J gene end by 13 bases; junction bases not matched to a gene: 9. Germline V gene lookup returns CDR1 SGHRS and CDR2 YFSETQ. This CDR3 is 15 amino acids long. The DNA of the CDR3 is TGCGCCAGCAGCTTGGACGCGACTAGCGGGATCCTTCAGTTCTTC. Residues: CASSLDATSGILQFF.